The 19 T cell receptor beta chains presented below share a single source sample, sequenced in a study of blood T cell repertoires in COVID-19. Measured with immunoSEQ multiplex PCR; TCRdb has only the in-frame clones, and not every one. The data contain roughly 220,000 clones, roughly 84% of them singletons. The material sequenced was PBMCs or T cells enriched from blood (not recorded which). Receptor source: a woman aged 40 to 49 who had recovered from COVID-19.

The V call is TRBV5-1, the J call TRBJ1-2; 8 bases fit TRBD1. V lost 0 bases to trimming and J lost 7 bases; unmatched junction nucleotides: 5. CDR1 is SGHRS and CDR2 is YFSETQ in the germline V gene. The CDR3 spans 14 residues. The CDR3 region is CASSLEVQGVGYTF. The CDR3 DNA reads as TGCGCCAGCAGCTTGGAAGTACAGGGGGTTGGCTACACCTTC.

This chain joins TRBV27 and TRBJ2-7; 11 positions match TRBD2. The CDR3 has 16 residues. Trimming at V came to 4 bases and at J to 0 bases, leaving 5 bases not matched to a gene. CDR1 is MNHEY, CDR2 SMNVEV, per germline (reference sequence). The CDR3: CASSSASGRNSYEQYV. CDR3 DNA sequence: TGTGCCAGCAGTTCCGCTAGCGGGAGGAACTCCTACGAGCAGTACGTC.

V is TRBV19 and J is TRBJ1-1, with 7 bases fitting TRBD1. The germline gives CDR1 LNHDA, CDR2 SQIVND (reference sequence). This CDR3 spans 15 amino acids. Trimming cost V 4 bases and J 4 bases; bases outside gene matches: 9. In DNA form, the CDR3 reads TGTGCCAGTAGTAGTGGGACAGTCGGCGGCACTGAAGCTTTCTTT. Amino acid sequence: CASSSGTVGGTEAFF. Full variable domain (outside the CDR3, taken from reference TRBV19 and TRBJ1-1): DGGITQSPKYLFRKEGQNVTLSCEQNLNHDAMYWYRQDPGQGLRLIYYSQIVNDFQKGDIAEGYSVSREKKESFPLTVTSAQKNPTAFYLCASSSGTVGGTEAFFGQGTRLTVV.

The genes are TRBV29-1 and TRBJ2-3; D unresolved. V was clipped by 4 bases and J by 2 bases, with 10 bases between them. Germline V gives CDR1 SQVTM, CDR2 ANQGSEA. There are 13 residues in the CDR3. As DNA, the CDR3 is TGCAGCGTTGTAGTACCTTACACAGATACGCAGTATTTT. This sequence encodes CSVVVPYTDTQYF.

This sequence joins TRBV28 and TRBJ1-3; 9 bases line up with TRBD1. Germline V gene lookup returns CDR1 MDHEN and CDR2 SYDVKM. The CDR3 is made up of 15 amino acids. After removal of 5 bases from V and 5 bases from J, the junction contained 7 bases not matched to a gene. In DNA form, the CDR3 reads TGTGCCAGCAGTGCCCGGGACAGGGCGAGAAACACCATATATTTT. This gives the protein CASSARDRARNTIYF.

J is TRBJ2-7 and V is TRBV7-3; the match to TRBD1 covers 9 bases. V gave up 5 bases and J gave up 5 bases; unmatched junction bases: 4. This CDR3 is 13 amino acids long. Germline CDR1 is SGHTA and CDR2 is FQGTGA. This CDR3 is CASSPGQGHEQYF. The CDR3 DNA reads as TGTGCCAGCAGCCCGGGACAGGGCCACGAGCAGTACTTC.

The rearrangement links TRBV12-3 or TRBV12-4 to TRBJ1-5; D uncertain. The V end lost 1 base, the J end lost 8 bases, and 9 bases lay between the germline ends. The length of the CDR3 is 13 residues. In nucleotides, the CDR3 is TGTGCCAGCAGTTTAGAGATCGGGGAGCCCCAGCATTTT. Its translation is CASSLEIGEPQHF.

This clone has a single count. This rearrangement joins TRBV27 to TRBJ1-4; 7 nucleotides align to TRBD1. The CDR3 has 16 residues. From germline, CDR1 is MNHEY and CDR2 SMNVEV (reference sequence). V lost 3 bases, J lost 2 bases, and 6 bases stayed unmatched. In DNA form, the CDR3 reads TGTGCCAGCAGTTTGACAGGGCGAAGGACTAATGAAAAACTGTTTTTT. This translates into CASSLTGRRTNEKLFF.

This chain links TRBV6-1 with TRBJ2-5, with D possibly TRBD2 on 5 matching bases. V shed 3 bases and J shed 5 bases, with 7 bases lying between them. From germline, CDR1 is MNHNS and CDR2 SASEGT. The CDR3 sequence is 12 residues long. The CDR3 nucleotides read TGTGCCAGCAGTGAGAGGGCGGAGACCCAGTACTTC. Its translation is CASSERAETQYF.

This clone was counted once. The chain links TRBV3-1 (or the pseudogene TRBV3-2) to TRBJ2-7; 7 bases align to TRBD2. The CDR3 consists of 15 residues. V dropped 6 bases and J dropped 2; count of bases not matched to a gene: 10. Looked up from germline, CDR1 is LGHDT and CDR2 is YNNKEL (reference sequence). In DNA, the CDR3 is TGTGCCAGCAGATTCGGTAGCGGGCCTACCTACGAGCAGTACTTC. As protein: CASRFGSGPTYEQYF.

The chain carries TRBV6-5 and TRBJ1-5; TRBD1 matches at 9 bases. Trimming took 4 bases from V and 6 from J; bases not matched to a gene: 4. Germline V lookup: CDR1 MNHEY, CDR2 SVGAGI. The CDR3 runs to 14 residues. CDR3: CASSLTGGTQPQHF. The CDR3 coding sequence is TGTGCCAGCAGTTTGACAGGGGGTACTCAGCCCCAGCATTTT.

The chain recombines TRBV20-1 with TRBJ2-1; 10 bases match TRBD2. The CDR3 is 14 amino acids. After removal of 3 bases from V and 6 bases from J, the junction contained 5 bases not matched to a gene. CDR1 is DFQATT, CDR2 SNEGSKA, per germline (reference sequence). CDR3 amino acids: CSASKLAGINEQFF. CDR3 DNA sequence: TGCAGTGCTAGTAAACTAGCGGGGATCAATGAGCAGTTCTTC.

This clone was recorded once. The chain has TRBV5-4 and TRBJ1-2; 10 bases align to TRBD1. The CDR3 spans 14 residues. Germline lookup yields CDR1 SGHNT and CDR2 YYREEE (reference sequence). Unmatched junction bases numbered 2, after V lost 4 bases and J lost 2 bases. CDR3 residues: CASSRDRGNYGYTF. CDR3 DNA: TGTGCCAGCAGCCGGGACAGGGGCAACTATGGCTACACCTTC.

V is TRBV9 and J is TRBJ2-1, with 12 bases lining up with TRBD1. This CDR3 region has 16 residues. Germline V CDR1 and CDR2: SGDLS, YYNGEE. J gave up 3 bases and V 3 bases, and 4 bases lay outside the gene matches. In DNA, the CDR3 is TGTGCCAGCAGCGCGGGGACAGGGGGCGACTACAATGAGCAGTTCTTC. It yields the protein CASSAGTGGDYNEQFF. Filled out from reference TRBV9 and TRBJ2-1, the complete variable domain reads DSGVTQTPKHLITATGQRVTLRCSPRSGDLSVYWYQQSLDQGLQFLIQYYNGEERAKGNILERFSAQQFPDLHSELNLSSLELGDSALYFCASSAGTGGDYNEQFFGPGTRLTVL.

The chain carries TRBV15 and TRBJ2-7; the D gene is possibly TRBD1 (6 bases). The V gene's germline CDR1 is LNHNV and CDR2 YYDKDF (reference sequence). The CDR3 runs to 16 residues. V was trimmed by 5 bases and J by 4 bases, leaving 21 bases between them. The CDR3 DNA is TGTGCCACCAGCCCTTCCGGGACAAAGTATAGGTACGAGCAGTACTTC. This sequence encodes CATSPSGTKYRYEQYF.

The CDR3 DNA follows: TGTGCCAGCAGCTTAGCCTCAGGGGTCAGGGCCTACGAGCAGTACTTC. Amino acid sequence: CASSLASGVRAYEQYF. V and J are TRBV11-1 and TRBJ2-7, with D perhaps TRBD1 (6 bases). Deletions cut 0 bases from V and 2 bases from J, with 14 bases between. CDR1 is SGHAT and CDR2 is FQDESV in the germline V gene (reference sequence). This CDR3 has 16 residues.

The V call is TRBV28, the J call TRBJ1-2, with D tentatively TRBD1 (6 bases). Trimming cost V 3 bases and J 3 bases, with 11 bases left between them. This CDR3 has 14 amino acids. CDR1 and CDR2 from the germline V gene are MDHEN and SYDVKM. CDR3 residues: CASSLGRGDYGYTF. The CDR3 bases are TGTGCCAGCAGTTTGGGCAGGGGCGACTATGGCTACACCTTC.

The V gene is TRBV19, the J gene TRBJ1-2, with D unclear. Looked up from germline, CDR1 is LNHDA and CDR2 is SQIVND (reference sequence). The CDR3 consists of 11 residues. The V end lost 1 base, the J end lost 8 bases, and 5 bases lay between the germline ends. The CDR3 DNA follows: TGTGCCAGTAGTATAGGAGGAGGCTACACCTTC. This translates into CASSIGGGYTF. The full variable domain, its missing parts supplied by reference TRBV19 and TRBJ1-2, is DGGITQSPKYLFRKEGQNVTLSCEQNLNHDAMYWYRQDPGQGLRLIYYSQIVNDFQKGDIAEGYSVSREKKESFPLTVTSAQKNPTAFYLCASSIGGGYTFGSGTRLTVV.

The rearrangement uses TRBV27 and TRBJ2-7, with 10 bases identical to TRBD1. The trim removed 4 bases at V and 5 bases at J, leaving 5 bases unmatched. Per the germline V gene, CDR1 is MNHEY and CDR2 is SMNVEV (reference sequence). The CDR3 extends over 14 amino acids. In DNA, the CDR3 is TGTGCCAGCAGTTCTCGACAGGGGGCAGACGAGCAGTACTTC. It encodes CASSSRQGADEQYF.